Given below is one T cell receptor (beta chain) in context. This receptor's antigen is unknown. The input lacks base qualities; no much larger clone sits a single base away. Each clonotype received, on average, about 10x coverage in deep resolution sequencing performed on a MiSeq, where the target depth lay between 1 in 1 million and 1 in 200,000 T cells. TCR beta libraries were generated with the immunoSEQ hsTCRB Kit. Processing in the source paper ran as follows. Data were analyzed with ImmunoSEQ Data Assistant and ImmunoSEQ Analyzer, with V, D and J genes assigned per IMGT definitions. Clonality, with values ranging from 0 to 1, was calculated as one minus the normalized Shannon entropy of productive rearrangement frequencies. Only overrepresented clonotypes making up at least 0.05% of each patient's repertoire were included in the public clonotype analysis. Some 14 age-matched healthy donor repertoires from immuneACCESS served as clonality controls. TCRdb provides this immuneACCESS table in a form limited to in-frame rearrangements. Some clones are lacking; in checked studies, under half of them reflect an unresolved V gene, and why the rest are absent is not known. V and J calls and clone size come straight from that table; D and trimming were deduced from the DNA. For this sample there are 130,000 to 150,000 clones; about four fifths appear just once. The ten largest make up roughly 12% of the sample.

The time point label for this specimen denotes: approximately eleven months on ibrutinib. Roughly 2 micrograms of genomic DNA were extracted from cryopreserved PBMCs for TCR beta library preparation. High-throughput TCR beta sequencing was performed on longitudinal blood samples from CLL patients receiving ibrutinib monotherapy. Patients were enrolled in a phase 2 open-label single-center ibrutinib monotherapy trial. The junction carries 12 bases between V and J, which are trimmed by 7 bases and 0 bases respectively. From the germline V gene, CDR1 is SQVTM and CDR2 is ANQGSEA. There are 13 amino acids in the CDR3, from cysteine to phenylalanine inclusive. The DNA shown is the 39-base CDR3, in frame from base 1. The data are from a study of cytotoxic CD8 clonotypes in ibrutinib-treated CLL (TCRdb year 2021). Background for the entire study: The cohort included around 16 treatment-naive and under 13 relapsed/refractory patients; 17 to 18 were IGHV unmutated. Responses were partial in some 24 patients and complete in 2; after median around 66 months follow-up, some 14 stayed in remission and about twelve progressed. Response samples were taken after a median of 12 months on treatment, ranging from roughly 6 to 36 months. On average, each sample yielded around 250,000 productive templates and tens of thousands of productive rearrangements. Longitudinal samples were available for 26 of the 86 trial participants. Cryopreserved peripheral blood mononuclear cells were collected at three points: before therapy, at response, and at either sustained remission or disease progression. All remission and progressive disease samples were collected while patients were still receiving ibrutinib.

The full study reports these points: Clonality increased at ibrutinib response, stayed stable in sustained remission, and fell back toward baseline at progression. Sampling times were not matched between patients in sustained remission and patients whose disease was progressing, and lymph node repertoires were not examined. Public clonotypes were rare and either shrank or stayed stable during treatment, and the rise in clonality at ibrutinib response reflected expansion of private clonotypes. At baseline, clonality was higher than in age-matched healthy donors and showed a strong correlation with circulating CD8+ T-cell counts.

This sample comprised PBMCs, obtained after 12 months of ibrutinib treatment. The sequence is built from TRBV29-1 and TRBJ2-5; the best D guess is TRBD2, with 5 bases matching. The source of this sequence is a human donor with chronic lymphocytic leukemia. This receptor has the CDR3 CSGNRGNQETQYF. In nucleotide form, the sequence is TGCAGCGGCAACAGAGGGAACCAAGAGACCCAGTACTTC.